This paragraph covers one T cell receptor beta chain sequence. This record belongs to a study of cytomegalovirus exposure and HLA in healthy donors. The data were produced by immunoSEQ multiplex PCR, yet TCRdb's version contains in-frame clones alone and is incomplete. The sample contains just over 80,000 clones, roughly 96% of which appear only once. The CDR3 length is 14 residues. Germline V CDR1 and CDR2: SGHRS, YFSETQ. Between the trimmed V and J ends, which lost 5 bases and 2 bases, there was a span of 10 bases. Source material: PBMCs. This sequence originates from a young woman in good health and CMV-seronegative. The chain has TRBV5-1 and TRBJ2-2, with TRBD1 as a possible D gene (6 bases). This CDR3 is CASSWTANTGELFF. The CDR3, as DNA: TGCGCCAGCAGTTGGACAGCTAACACCGGGGAGCTGTTTTTT.